The rows below give T cell receptor beta chains drawn from one sample of a study of blood T cell repertoires in COVID-19. Clones were sequenced by immunoSEQ multiplex PCR, and TCRdb holds only the in-frame ones, with some missing. The sample carries tens of thousands of clones, more than 65% recorded once. Specimen: peripheral blood. The receptors come from a woman older than 75 with active or convalescent COVID-19. CDR3s include the opening cysteine and the closing phenylalanine or tryptophan. Fields, in order: D gene, J gene, V gene, clone size, CDR3 protein, CDR3 DNA. D genes are given only for firm matches. Expanded clones are given a class, and other clones once, few, many or no size at all.

- TRBJ2-3 TRBV15 - CATSNWQDTDTQYF TGTGCCACCAGCAATTGGCAAGACACAGATACGCAGTATTTT
TRBD1 TRBJ1-6 TRBV30 - CASATGDNSPLHF TGTGCCTCGGCGACAGGGGATAATTCACCCCTCCACTTT
- TRBJ2-1 TRBV19 - CASTPGTSSYNEQFF TGTGCCAGTACCCCAGGTACTAGCTCCTACAATGAGCAGTTCTTC
- TRBJ1-1 TRBV6-5 many CASSYGGPNTEAFF TGTGCCAGCAGTTACGGGGGCCCGAACACTGAAGCTTTCTTT
TRBD1 TRBJ1-5 TRBV19 - CASRAGGPGQPQHF TGTGCCAGTAGGGCAGGGGGCCCCGGTCAGCCCCAGCATTTT
TRBD2 TRBJ2-5 TRBV6-2/TRBV6-3 - CASSSTAGERETQYF TGTGCCAGCAGTTCCACGGCGGGGGAGAGGGAGACCCAGTACTTC
TRBD1 TRBJ1-6 TRBV27 - CASSPEQGAGSPLHF TGTGCCAGCAGTCCAGAACAGGGGGCAGGTTCACCCCTCCACTTT
TRBD1 TRBJ2-5 TRBV3-1/TRBV3-2 - CASSRHGQGEETQYF TGTGCCAGCAGCCGTCATGGACAGGGAGAAGAGACCCAGTACTTC
TRBD1 TRBJ1-1 TRBV4-3 few CASSQPGTGNTEAFF TGCGCCAGCAGCCAGCCCGGGACAGGGAACACTGAAGCTTTCTTT
TRBD1 TRBJ2-3 TRBV5-4 once CASSSNLDRGQDTQYF TGTGCCAGCAGCTCGAACCTCGACAGGGGGCAAGATACGCAGTATTTT
TRBD1 TRBJ2-3 TRBV5-4 - CASSSSRDRVSDTQYF TGTGCCAGCAGCTCCTCACGGGACAGGGTTTCAGATACGCAGTATTTT
- TRBJ1-4 TRBV7-2 - CASSPEVGRNEKLFF TGTGCCAGCAGCCCAGAAGTGGGGCGGAATGAAAAACTGTTTTTT
TRBD2 TRBJ2-7 TRBV12-3/TRBV12-4 - CASSTTSGGPRDF TGTGCCAGCAGTACGACTAGCGGGGGGCCTCGTGACTTC
TRBD1 TRBJ2-7 TRBV7-2 - CASSLGQGLTYEQYF TGTGCCAGCAGCTTGGGACAGGGGTTAACCTACGAGCAGTACTTC
TRBD1 TRBJ1-2 TRBV5-4 - CASSRPGQGGDYGYTF TGTGCCAGCAGTCGCCCGGGACAGGGAGGCGACTATGGCTACACCTTC
- TRBJ1-5 TRBV28 - CASRPSTGANQPQHF TGTGCCAGCAGACCCTCGACAGGCGCTAATCAGCCCCAGCATTTT
TRBD1 TRBJ2-7 TRBV6-2/TRBV6-3 - CASSKRGQGAYEQYF TGTGCCAGCAGTAAACGAGGACAGGGAGCCTACGAGCAGTACTTC
- TRBJ1-6 TRBV7-9 - CASSLSNSPLHF TGTGCCAGCAGCTTGAGCAATTCACCCCTCCACTTT
- TRBJ2-5 TRBV5-1 few CASRWAAEQETQYF TGCGCCAGCAGGTGGGCAGCCGAGCAAGAGACCCAGTACTTC
- TRBJ2-3 TRBV24-1 - CATSDPGGGEIDTQYF TGTGCCACCAGTGACCCCGGTGGAGGGGAGATAGATACGCAGTATTTT
- TRBJ1-2 TRBV30 - CAWREISGYTF TGTGCCTGGAGGGAGATAAGTGGCTACACCTTC
TRBD2 TRBJ2-3 TRBV6-2/TRBV6-3 once CASSYSRASGADTQYF TGTGCCAGCAGTTACTCTAGGGCTAGCGGGGCGGATACGCAGTATTTT
TRBD1 TRBJ1-5 TRBV19 - CATRQGGSGQPQHF TGTGCCACTCGACAGGGAGGATCGGGTCAGCCCCAGCATTTT
TRBD1 TRBJ1-2 TRBV6-6 - CASTRTGPFNYGYTF TGTGCCAGCACCCGGACAGGGCCCTTTAACTATGGCTACACCTTC
TRBD1 TRBJ1-5 TRBV30 - CASKGTGSQPQHF TGTGCCTCCAAGGGGACAGGGAGTCAGCCCCAGCATTTT
- TRBJ1-2 TRBV21-1 few CASPPRDRPGYTF TGTGCCAGCCCCCCACGCGACAGGCCCGGCTACACCTTC
- TRBJ1-2 TRBV11-2 - CASSLNVQTNYGYTF TGTGCCAGCAGCTTAAATGTACAGACTAACTATGGCTACACCTTC
- TRBJ2-3 TRBV5-4 - CASSLQVGDTQYF TGTGCCAGCAGCTTGCAGGTCGGAGATACGCAGTATTTT
TRBD1 TRBJ1-1 TRBV9 - CASTTGGLDTEAFF TGTGCCAGCACGACAGGGGGCTTAGACACTGAAGCTTTCTTT
TRBD1 TRBJ1-1 TRBV6-2/TRBV6-3 once CASSVVPDRVLNTEAFF TGTGCCAGCAGTGTCGTCCCCGACAGGGTACTAAACACTGAAGCTTTCTTT
- TRBJ2-7 TRBV5-4 - CASSGGSAVVGEQYF TGTGCCAGCAGCGGGGGCTCAGCGGTGGTAGGCGAGCAGTACTTC
- TRBJ1-2 TRBV7-8 - CASGLVMGTLVGYTF TGTGCCAGCGGACTCGTGATGGGAACCCTGGTTGGCTACACCTTC
TRBD1 TRBJ2-3 TRBV10-3 many CAIRESRDRDTDTQYF TGTGCCATCAGGGAAAGCCGGGACAGGGATACAGATACGCAGTATTTT
TRBD1 TRBJ1-2 TRBV5-4 - CASSQPPGQRPYGYTF TGTGCCAGCAGCCAACCCCCGGGACAGCGACCCTATGGCTACACCTTC
TRBD1 TRBJ2-3 TRBV10-3 - CAISERNRGRGADTQYF TGTGCCATCAGTGAGAGGAACAGGGGGCGCGGCGCAGATACGCAGTATTTT
TRBD1 TRBJ2-4 TRBV11-1 - CASSPDRVEGNIQYF TGTGCCAGCAGCCCGGACAGGGTAGAGGGAAACATTCAGTACTTC
- TRBJ2-7 TRBV12-2 - CASRLGPPGQYEQYF TGTGCAAGTCGCTTAGGGCCCCCAGGGCAATACGAGCAGTACTTC
TRBD1 TRBJ2-3 TRBV9 - CASSPGQLTDTQYF TGTGCCAGCAGCCCGGGACAGCTCACAGATACGCAGTATTTT
TRBD1 TRBJ1-2 TRBV2 - CASSEYDREGGYTF TGTGCCAGCAGTGAATATGACAGGGAAGGGGGCTACACCTTC
- TRBJ1-4 TRBV7-6 - CASSLAGGEKLFF TGTGCCAGCAGCTTAGCAGGGGGTGAAAAACTGTTTTTT
- TRBJ2-5 TRBV5-1 - CASSLRQTYQETQYF TGCGCCAGCAGCTTGAGACAGACGTACCAAGAGACCCAGTACTTC
TRBD2 TRBJ2-2 TRBV11-3 - CASSPSTSGGPNTGELFF TGTGCCAGCAGCCCAAGCACTAGCGGGGGACCCAACACCGGGGAGCTGTTTTTT
- TRBJ1-1 TRBV6-5 - CASSALRNTEAFF TGTGCCAGCAGCGCCCTTAGAAACACTGAAGCTTTCTTT
- TRBJ1-6 TRBV7-2 - CASSEVTMAPLHF TGTGCCAGCAGCGAAGTTACAATGGCACCCCTCCACTTT
TRBD2 TRBJ2-1 TRBV10-3 once CAGGTLDEQFF TGTGCGGGGGGGACGTTGGATGAGCAGTTCTTC
TRBD1 TRBJ1-2 TRBV7-2 - CASSQGVSIYGYTF TGTGCCAGCAGCCAGGGGGTTTCGATCTATGGCTACACCTTC
- TRBJ1-1 TRBV28 - CATFPAGFTEAFF TGTGCCACCTTCCCCGCGGGGTTCACTGAAGCTTTCTTT
TRBD1 TRBJ2-5 TRBV11-3 - CASSPPDRVQETQYF TGTGCCAGCAGCCCCCCCGACAGGGTGCAAGAGACCCAGTACTTC
- TRBJ2-7 TRBV6-5 - CASSYSTQGGNEQYF TGTGCCAGCAGTTACTCGACCCAGGGTGGGAACGAGCAGTACTTC
TRBD1 TRBJ1-2 TRBV28 few CASTSGTGYGYTF TGTGCCAGCACTTCCGGGACAGGATATGGCTACACCTTC
TRBD1 TRBJ1-3 TRBV14 few CASSQGQGFSGNTIYF TGTGCCAGCAGCCAGGGACAGGGTTTCTCTGGAAACACCATATATTTT
- TRBJ2-1 TRBV5-4 - CASSLEVDRDEQFF TGTGCCAGCAGCTTGGAAGTAGATAGAGATGAGCAGTTCTTC
- TRBJ1-5 TRBV5-6 few CASSFRVAGWNQPQHF TGTGCCAGCAGCTTCCGGGTCGCAGGGTGGAATCAGCCCCAGCATTTT
- TRBJ2-2 TRBV7-2 - CASSLAPLSREELFF TGTGCCAGCAGCTTAGCGCCACTATCTCGTGAGGAGCTGTTTTTT
- TRBJ1-4 TRBV5-5 - CASSLVPGVREKLFF TGTGCCAGCAGCTTGGTGCCGGGGGTGAGGGAAAAACTGTTTTTT
TRBD2 TRBJ2-1 TRBV6-4 - CARGLAGVLYPYNEQFF TGTGCCAGAGGACTAGCGGGGGTTTTATACCCTTACAATGAGCAGTTCTTC
TRBD1 TRBJ2-3 TRBV5-5 - CASSPPTGQGRTDTQYF TGTGCCAGCAGCCCTCCGACGGGACAGGGGAGGACAGATACGCAGTATTTT
- TRBJ1-1 TRBV19 once CASISDTEAFF TGTGCCAGTATTTCGGACACTGAAGCTTTCTTT
- TRBJ2-1 TRBV11-2 - CASTLLNREEQFF TGTGCCAGCACCCTCTTGAACAGGGAGGAGCAGTTCTTC